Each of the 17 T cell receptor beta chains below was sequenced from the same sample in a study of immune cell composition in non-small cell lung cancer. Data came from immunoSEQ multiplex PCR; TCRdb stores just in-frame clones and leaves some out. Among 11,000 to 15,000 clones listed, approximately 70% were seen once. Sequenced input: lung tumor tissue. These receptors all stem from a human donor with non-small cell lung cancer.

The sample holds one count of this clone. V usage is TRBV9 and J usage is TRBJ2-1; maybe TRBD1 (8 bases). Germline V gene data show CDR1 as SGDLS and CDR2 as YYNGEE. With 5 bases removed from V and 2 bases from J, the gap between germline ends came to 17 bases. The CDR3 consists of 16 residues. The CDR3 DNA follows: TGTGCCAGCAGTGATACAGGGGGGGACCCCTACAATGAGCAGTTCTTC. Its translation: CASSDTGGDPYNEQFF.

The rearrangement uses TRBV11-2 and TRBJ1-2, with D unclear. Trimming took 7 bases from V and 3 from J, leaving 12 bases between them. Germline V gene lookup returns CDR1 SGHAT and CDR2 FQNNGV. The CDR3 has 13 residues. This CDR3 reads CASTPLGDYGYTF. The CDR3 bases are TGTGCCAGCACCCCATTAGGAGACTATGGCTACACCTTC. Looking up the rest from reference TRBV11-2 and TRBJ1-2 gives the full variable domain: EAGVAQSPRYKIIEKRQSVAFWCNPISGHATLYWYQQILGQGPKLLIQFQNNGVVDDSQLPKDRFSAERLKGVDSTLKIQPAKLEDSAVYLCASTPLGDYGYTFGSGTRLTVV.

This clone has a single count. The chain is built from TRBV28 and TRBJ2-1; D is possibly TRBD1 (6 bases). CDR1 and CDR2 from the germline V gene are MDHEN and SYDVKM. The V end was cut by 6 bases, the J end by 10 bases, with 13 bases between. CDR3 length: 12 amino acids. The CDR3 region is CASSLPGTEQFF. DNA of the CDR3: TGTGCCAGCAGCCTCCCGGGGACAGAGCAGTTCTTC.

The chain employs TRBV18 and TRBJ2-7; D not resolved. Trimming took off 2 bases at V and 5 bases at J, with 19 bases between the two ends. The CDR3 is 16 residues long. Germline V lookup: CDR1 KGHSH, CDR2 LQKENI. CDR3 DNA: TGTGCCAGCTCACCAAACACAGCTCCGCCAGGCGACGAGCAGTACTTC. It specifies CASSPNTAPPGDEQYF.

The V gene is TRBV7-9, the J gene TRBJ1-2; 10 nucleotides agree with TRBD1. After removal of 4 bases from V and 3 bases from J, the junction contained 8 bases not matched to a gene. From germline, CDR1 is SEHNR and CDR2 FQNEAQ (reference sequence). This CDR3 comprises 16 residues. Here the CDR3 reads CASSSPGTGEDYGYTF. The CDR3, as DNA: TGTGCCAGCAGCTCCCCCGGGACAGGGGAAGACTATGGCTACACCTTC.

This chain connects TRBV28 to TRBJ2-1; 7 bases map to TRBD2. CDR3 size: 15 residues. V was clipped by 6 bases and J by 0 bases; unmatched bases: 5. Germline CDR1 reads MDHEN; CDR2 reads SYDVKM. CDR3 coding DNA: TGTGCCAGCAGCCCCGGACTAGGCTCCTACAATGAGCAGTTCTTC. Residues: CASSPGLGSYNEQFF.

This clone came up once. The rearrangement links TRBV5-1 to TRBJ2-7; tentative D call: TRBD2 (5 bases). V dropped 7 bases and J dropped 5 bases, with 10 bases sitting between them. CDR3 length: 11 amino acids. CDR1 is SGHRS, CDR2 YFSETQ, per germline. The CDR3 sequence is CASRTLDEQYF. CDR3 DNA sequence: TGCGCCAGCCGGACTCTCGACGAGCAGTACTTC.

The CDR3 region is CASSLTGTTTNEQFF. Written as DNA, the CDR3 is TGTGCCAGCAGCTTAACAGGGACTACAACTAATGAGCAGTTCTTC. The rearrangement uses TRBV7-3 and TRBJ2-1, with TRBD2 matching 7 bases. This CDR3 has 15 residues. J lost 7 bases, V lost 0 bases, and 6 bases had no gene match. CDR1 is SGHTA, CDR2 FQGTGA, per germline.

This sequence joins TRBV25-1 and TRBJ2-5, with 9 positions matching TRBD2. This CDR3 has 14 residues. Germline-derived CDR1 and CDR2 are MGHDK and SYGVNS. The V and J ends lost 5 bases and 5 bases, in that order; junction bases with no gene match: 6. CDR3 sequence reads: CASSPTSGKETQYF. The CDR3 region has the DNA TGTGCCAGCAGTCCGACTAGCGGAAAGGAGACCCAGTACTTC.

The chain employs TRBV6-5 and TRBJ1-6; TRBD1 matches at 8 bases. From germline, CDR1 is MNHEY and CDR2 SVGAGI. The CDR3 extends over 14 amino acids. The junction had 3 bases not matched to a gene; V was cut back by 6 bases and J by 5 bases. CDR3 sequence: CASRGDRNNSPLHF. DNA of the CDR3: TGTGCCAGCAGGGGGGACAGGAATAATTCACCCCTCCACTTT.

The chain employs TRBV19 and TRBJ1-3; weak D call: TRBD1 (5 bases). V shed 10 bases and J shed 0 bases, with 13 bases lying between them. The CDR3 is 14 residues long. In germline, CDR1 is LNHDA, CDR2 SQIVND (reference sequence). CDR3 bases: TGTGCCACCAGGGACTGGGACTCTGGAAACACCATATATTTT. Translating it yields CATRDWDSGNTIYF. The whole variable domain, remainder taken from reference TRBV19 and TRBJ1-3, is DGGITQSPKYLFRKEGQNVTLSCEQNLNHDAMYWYRQDPGQGLRLIYYSQIVNDFQKGDIAEGYSVSREKKESFPLTVTSAQKNPTAFYLCATRDWDSGNTIYFGEGSWLTVV.

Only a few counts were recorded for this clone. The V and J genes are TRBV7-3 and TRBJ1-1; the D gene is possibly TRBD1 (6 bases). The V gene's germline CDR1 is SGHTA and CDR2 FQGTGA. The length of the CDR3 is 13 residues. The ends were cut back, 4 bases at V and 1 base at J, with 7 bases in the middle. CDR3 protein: CASSSQGNTEAFF. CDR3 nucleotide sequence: TGTGCCAGCAGCTCACAGGGGAACACTGAAGCTTTCTTT.

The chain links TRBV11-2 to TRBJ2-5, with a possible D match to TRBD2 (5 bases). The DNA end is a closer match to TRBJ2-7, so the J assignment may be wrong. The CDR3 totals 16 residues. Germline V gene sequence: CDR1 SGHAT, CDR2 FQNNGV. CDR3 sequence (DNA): TGTGCCAGCAGCTTAGTGCGGGCCGCGAACTTCTACGAGCAGTACTTC. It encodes CASSLVRAANFYEQYF.

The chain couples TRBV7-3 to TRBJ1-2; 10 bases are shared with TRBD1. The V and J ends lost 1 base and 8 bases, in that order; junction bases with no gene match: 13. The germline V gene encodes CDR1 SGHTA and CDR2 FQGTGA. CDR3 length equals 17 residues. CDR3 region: CASSLNGGLGTGEGYTF. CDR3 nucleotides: TGTGCCAGCAGCTTAAATGGTGGCCTCGGGACAGGGGAAGGCTACACCTTC.

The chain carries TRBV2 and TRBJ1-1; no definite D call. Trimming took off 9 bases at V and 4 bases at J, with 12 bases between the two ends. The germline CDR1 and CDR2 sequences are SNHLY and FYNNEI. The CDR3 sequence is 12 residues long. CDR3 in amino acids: CASSSHSTEAFF. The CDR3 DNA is TGTGCCAGTTCCAGTCACAGCACTGAAGCTTTCTTT.

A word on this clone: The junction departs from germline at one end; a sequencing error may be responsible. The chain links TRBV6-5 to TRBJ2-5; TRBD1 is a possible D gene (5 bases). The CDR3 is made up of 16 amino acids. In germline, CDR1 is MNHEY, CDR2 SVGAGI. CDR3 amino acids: CASSYWLQAEQEIQYF. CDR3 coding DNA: TGTGCCAGCAGTTACTGGTTACAGGCGGAACAAGAGATCCAGTACTTC.

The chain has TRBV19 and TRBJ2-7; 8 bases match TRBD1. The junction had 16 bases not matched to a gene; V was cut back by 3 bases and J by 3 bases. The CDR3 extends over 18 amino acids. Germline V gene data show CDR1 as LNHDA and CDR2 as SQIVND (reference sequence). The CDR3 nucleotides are TGTGCCAGTAGTATGGGGGCTAGAGGACAGGGAGGAAACTACGAGCAGTACTTC. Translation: CASSMGARGQGGNYEQYF.